Listed below are T cell receptor beta chains from one sample, sequenced in a study of OX40 agonist ivuxolimab in advanced cancers. Libraries were prepared by immunoSEQ multiplex PCR; TCRdb keeps only in-frame clonotypes and omits some of them. The table shows just over 30,000 clones, with approximately 89% occurring only once. The source was CD4+ or CD8+ T cells sorted from blood, collected in a trial of the OX40 agonist ivuxolimab. Every receptor here comes from an adult with an advanced solid tumor such as melanoma, head and neck, liver or kidney cancer. CDR3s include the opening cysteine and the closing phenylalanine or tryptophan. A D gene is named only where the DNA matches it firmly. Only some rows state a clone size, as once, few, many or a class for expanded clones.

CDR3aa: CASSERVPHTEAFF; CDR3nt: TGCGCCAGCAGTGAAAGAGTCCCCCACACTGAAGCTTTCTTT; abundance: .; j_gene: TRBJ1-1; v_gene: TRBV10-2; d_gene: .
CDR3aa: CASSKWTSGRAKYNEQFF; CDR3nt: TGTGCCAGCAGCAAATGGACTAGCGGGAGGGCCAAATACAATGAGCAGTTCTTC; abundance: .; j_gene: TRBJ2-1; v_gene: TRBV7-2; d_gene: TRBD2
CDR3aa: CAISEFDEQYF; CDR3nt: TGTGCCATCAGTGAGTTCGACGAGCAGTACTTC; abundance: few; j_gene: TRBJ2-7; v_gene: TRBV10-3; d_gene: .
CDR3aa: CASSLSGTRTEAFF; CDR3nt: TGTGCCAGCAGTTTATCGGGGACCCGAACTGAAGCTTTCTTT; abundance: .; j_gene: TRBJ1-1; v_gene: TRBV28; d_gene: .
CDR3aa: CAISEPRTSGNYEQYF; CDR3nt: TGTGCCATCAGTGAGCCCAGGACTAGCGGGAATTACGAGCAGTACTTC; abundance: .; j_gene: TRBJ2-7; v_gene: TRBV10-3; d_gene: TRBD2
CDR3aa: CASSQRGRETQYF; CDR3nt: TGTGCCAGCAGCCAACGGGGACGAGAGACCCAGTACTTC; abundance: .; j_gene: TRBJ2-5; v_gene: TRBV14; d_gene: .
CDR3aa: CASKGDGYGYTF; CDR3nt: TGTGCCAGCAAGGGGGACGGCTATGGCTACACCTTC; abundance: .; j_gene: TRBJ1-2; v_gene: TRBV2; d_gene: .
CDR3aa: CASSSPENTEAFF; CDR3nt: TGTGCCAGCAGCTCTCCGGAGAACACTGAAGCTTTCTTT; abundance: .; j_gene: TRBJ1-1; v_gene: TRBV13; d_gene: .
CDR3aa: CASSTGPSTDTQYF; CDR3nt: TGCGCCAGCAGCACCGGCCCTAGCACAGATACGCAGTATTTT; abundance: .; j_gene: TRBJ2-3; v_gene: TRBV5-1; d_gene: .
CDR3aa: CASSFGHDAGELFF; CDR3nt: TGTGCCAGCAGCTTCGGACACGATGCCGGGGAGCTGTTTTTT; abundance: .; j_gene: TRBJ2-2; v_gene: TRBV11-2; d_gene: .
CDR3aa: CASSNRKVGAYEQYF; CDR3nt: TGTGCCAGCAGCAACCGTAAAGTGGGGGCTTACGAGCAGTACTTC; abundance: .; j_gene: TRBJ2-7; v_gene: TRBV6-5; d_gene: .
CDR3aa: CASSFGTGGTYEQYF; CDR3nt: TGCGCCAGCAGCTTCGGGACAGGGGGCACCTACGAGCAGTACTTC; abundance: .; j_gene: TRBJ2-7; v_gene: TRBV5-1; d_gene: TRBD1
CDR3aa: CASSLGNEQFF; CDR3nt: TGTGCCAGCAGTCTCGGGAATGAGCAGTTCTTC; abundance: .; j_gene: TRBJ2-1; v_gene: TRBV27; d_gene: .
CDR3aa: CASSSGAGAPYEQYF; CDR3nt: TGTGCCAGCAGTTCAGGCGCGGGGGCCCCCTACGAGCAGTACTTC; abundance: few; j_gene: TRBJ2-7; v_gene: TRBV28; d_gene: .
CDR3aa: CATSRVFRFGSGANVLTF; CDR3nt: TGTGCCACCAGCAGAGTATTTCGGTTTGGCTCTGGGGCCAACGTCCTGACTTTC; abundance: .; j_gene: TRBJ2-6; v_gene: TRBV15; d_gene: .
CDR3aa: CASGLVGSSRMVF; CDR3nt: TGTGCTAGTGGTTTGGTAGGATCTAGCCGGATGGTCTTC; abundance: .; j_gene: TRBJ2-7; v_gene: TRBV12-5; d_gene: .
CDR3aa: CASSHGTGRGYEQYF; CDR3nt: TGTGCCAGCAGCCACGGGACAGGGCGAGGGTACGAGCAGTACTTC; abundance: once; j_gene: TRBJ2-7; v_gene: TRBV5-6; d_gene: TRBD1
CDR3aa: CASSFQPGTSLLQFF; CDR3nt: TGTGCCAGCAGCTTCCAGCCCGGGACTAGCTTGTTGCAGTTCTTC; abundance: once; j_gene: TRBJ2-1; v_gene: TRBV7-2; d_gene: TRBD2
CDR3aa: CASSYRGSRLDEQFF; CDR3nt: TGTGCCAGCAGCTACAGGGGTAGCCGTCTCGATGAGCAGTTCTTC; abundance: once; j_gene: TRBJ2-1; v_gene: TRBV7-2; d_gene: TRBD1
CDR3aa: CASRMGALEAFF; CDR3nt: TGTGCCAGTAGGATGGGGGCCCTGGAAGCTTTCTTT; abundance: .; j_gene: TRBJ1-1; v_gene: TRBV28; d_gene: .